This T cell receptor beta chain was captured by sequencing in a study of cytomegalovirus exposure and HLA in healthy donors. Study details: Ancestry clustering placed 70% to 90% of roughly 410 genotyped donors in the Caucasian-associated cluster.

Regarding this clone: Its specificity is not known.

General study points: Among the CMV-associated chains, a few were confirmed in vitro as specific for CMV antigens.

A multiplex PCR was run with 60 Vbeta primers and 13 Jbeta primers. Only in-frame clones appear in the TCRdb table, and some are missing; sequencing was by immunoSEQ multiplex PCR. The table has roughly 140,000 clones, less than 85% seen once. Germline CDR1 and CDR2: LNHDA and SQIVND (reference sequence). Trimming pared 6 bases from V and 4 bases from J, leaving 21 bases between. The CDR3 length is 17 residues. This TCR was sampled from a man in his fifties or sixties in good health and CMV-seropositive. Sequencing was carried out using PBMCs. The genes are TRBV19 and TRBJ2-2; D possibly corresponds to TRBD2 (6 bases). The CDR3 region is CASSLSVGLVFTGELFF. The DNA for the CDR3 is TGTGCCAGTAGCCTTAGCGTGGGACTTGTCTTCACCGGGGAGCTGTTTTTT.